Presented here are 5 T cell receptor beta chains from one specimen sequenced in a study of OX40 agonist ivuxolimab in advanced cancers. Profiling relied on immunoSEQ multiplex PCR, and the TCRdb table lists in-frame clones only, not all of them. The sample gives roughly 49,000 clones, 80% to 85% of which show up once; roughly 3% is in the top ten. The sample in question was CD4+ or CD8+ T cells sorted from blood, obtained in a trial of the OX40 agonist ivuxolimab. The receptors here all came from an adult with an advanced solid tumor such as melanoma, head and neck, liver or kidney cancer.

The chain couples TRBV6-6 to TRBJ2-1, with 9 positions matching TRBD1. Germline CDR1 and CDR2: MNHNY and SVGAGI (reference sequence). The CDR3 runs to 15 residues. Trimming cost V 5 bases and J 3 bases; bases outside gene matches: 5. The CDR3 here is CASSPGQGNYNEQFF. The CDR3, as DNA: TGTGCCAGCAGTCCGGGACAGGGAAACTACAATGAGCAGTTCTTC.

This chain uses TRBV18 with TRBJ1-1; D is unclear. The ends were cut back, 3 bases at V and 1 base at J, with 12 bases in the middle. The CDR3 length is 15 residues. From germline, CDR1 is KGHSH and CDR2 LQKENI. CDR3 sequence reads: CASSPIGTANTEAFF. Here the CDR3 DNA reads TGTGCCAGCTCACCGATTGGAACAGCGAACACTGAAGCTTTCTTT. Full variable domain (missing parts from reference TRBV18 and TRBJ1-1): NAGVMQNPRHLVRRRGQEARLRCSPMKGHSHVYWYRQLPEEGLKFMVYLQKENIIDESGMPKERFSAEFPKEGPSILRIQQVVRGDSAAYFCASSPIGTANTEAFFGQGTRLTVV.

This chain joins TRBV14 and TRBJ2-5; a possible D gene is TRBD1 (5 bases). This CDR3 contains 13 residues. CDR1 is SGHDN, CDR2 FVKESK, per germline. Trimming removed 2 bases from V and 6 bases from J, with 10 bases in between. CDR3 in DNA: TGTGCCAGCAGCCAAACAGGTTTACAGACCCAGTACTTC. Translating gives CASSQTGLQTQYF.

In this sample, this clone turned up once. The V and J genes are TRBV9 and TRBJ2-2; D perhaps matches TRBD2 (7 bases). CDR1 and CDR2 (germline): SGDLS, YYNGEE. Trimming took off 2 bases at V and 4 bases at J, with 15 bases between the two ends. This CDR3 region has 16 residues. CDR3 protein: CASSVRAGAGTGELFF. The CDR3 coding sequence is TGTGCCAGCAGCGTCCGGGCGGGGGCCGGCACCGGGGAGCTGTTTTTT.

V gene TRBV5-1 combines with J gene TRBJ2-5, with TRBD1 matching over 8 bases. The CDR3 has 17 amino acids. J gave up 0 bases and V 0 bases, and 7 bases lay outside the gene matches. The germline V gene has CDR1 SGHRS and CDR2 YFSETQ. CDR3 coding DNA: TGCGCCAGCAGCTTGGGGGGGACAGGAGCATACCAAGAGACCCAGTACTTC. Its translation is CASSLGGTGAYQETQYF.